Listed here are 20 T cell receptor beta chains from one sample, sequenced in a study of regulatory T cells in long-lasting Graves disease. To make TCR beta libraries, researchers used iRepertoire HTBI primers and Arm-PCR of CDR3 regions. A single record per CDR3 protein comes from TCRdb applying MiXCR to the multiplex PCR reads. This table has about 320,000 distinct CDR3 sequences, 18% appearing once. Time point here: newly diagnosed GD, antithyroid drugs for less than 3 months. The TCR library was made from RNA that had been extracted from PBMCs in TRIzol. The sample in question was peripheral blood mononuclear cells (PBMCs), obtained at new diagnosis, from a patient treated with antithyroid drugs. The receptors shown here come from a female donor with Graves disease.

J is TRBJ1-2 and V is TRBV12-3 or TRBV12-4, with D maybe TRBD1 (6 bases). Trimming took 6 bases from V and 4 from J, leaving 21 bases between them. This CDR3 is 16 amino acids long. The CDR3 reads CASSPSPGGFVYGYTF. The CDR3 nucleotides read TGTGCCAGCAGCCCCTCTCCCGGGGGCTTTGTCTATGGCTACACCTTC.

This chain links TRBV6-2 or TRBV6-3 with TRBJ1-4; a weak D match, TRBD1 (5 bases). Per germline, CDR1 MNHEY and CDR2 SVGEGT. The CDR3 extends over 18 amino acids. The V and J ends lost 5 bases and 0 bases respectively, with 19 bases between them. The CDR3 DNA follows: TGTGCCAGCAGTGAATGGGGTGGGGGAGGGACAACTAATGAAAAACTGTTTTTT. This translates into CASSEWGGGGTTNEKLFF.

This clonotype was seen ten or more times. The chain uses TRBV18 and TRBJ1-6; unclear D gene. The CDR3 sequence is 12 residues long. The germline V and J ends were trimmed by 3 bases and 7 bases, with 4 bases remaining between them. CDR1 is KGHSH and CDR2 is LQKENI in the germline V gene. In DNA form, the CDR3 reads TGTGCCAGCTCACCTGCGAATTCACCCCTCCACTTT. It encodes CASSPANSPLHF.

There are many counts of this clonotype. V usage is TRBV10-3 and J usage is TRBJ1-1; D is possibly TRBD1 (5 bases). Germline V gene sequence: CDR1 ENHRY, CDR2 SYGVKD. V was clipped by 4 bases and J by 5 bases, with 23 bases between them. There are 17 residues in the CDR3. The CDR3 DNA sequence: TGTGCCATCAGTGGCTCGCTCGGAGAGGGGCCTGGGACTGAAGCTTTCTTT. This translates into CAISGSLGEGPGTEAFF.

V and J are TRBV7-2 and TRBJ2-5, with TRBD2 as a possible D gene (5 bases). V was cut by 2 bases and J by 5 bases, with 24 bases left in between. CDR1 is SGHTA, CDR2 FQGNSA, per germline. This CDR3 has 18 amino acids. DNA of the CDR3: TGTGCCAGCAGCTTACACCTCACTAGTTCCCCAGTTGCGGAGACCCAGTACTTC. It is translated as CASSLHLTSSPVAETQYF.

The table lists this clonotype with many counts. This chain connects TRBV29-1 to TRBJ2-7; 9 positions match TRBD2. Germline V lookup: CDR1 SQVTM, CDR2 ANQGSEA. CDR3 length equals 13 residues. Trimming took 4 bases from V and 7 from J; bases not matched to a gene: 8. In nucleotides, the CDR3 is TGCAGCGTTGTGGGTAGCGGGAGAGGGGAGCAGTACTTC. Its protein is CSVVGSGRGEQYF.

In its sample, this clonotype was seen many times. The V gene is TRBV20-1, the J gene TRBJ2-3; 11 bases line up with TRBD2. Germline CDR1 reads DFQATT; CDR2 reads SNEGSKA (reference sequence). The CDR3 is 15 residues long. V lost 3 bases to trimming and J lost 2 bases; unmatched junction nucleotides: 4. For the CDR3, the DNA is TGCAGTGCTAGTTTGGGACTAGCGGACACAGATACGCAGTATTTT. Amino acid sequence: CSASLGLADTDTQYF.

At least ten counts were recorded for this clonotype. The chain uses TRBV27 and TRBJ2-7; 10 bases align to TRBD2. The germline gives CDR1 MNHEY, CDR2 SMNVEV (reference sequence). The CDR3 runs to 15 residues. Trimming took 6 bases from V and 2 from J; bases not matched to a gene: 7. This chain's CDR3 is CASRLTSGMTYEQYF. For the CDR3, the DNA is TGTGCCAGCAGACTAACTAGCGGGATGACCTACGAGCAGTACTTC.

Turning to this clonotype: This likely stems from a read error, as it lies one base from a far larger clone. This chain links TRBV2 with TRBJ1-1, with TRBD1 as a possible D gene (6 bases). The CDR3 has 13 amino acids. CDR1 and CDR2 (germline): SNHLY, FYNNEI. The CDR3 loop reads CASRGQLNTEALF. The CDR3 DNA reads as TGTGCCAGCAGAGGACAGTTGAACACTGAAGCTCTCTTT. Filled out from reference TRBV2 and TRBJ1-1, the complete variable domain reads EPEVTQTPSHQVTQMGQEVILRCVPISNHLYFYWYRQILGQKVEFLVSFYNNEISEKSEIFDDQFSVERPDGSNFTLKIRSTKLEDSAMYFCASRGQLNTEALFGQGTRLTVV.

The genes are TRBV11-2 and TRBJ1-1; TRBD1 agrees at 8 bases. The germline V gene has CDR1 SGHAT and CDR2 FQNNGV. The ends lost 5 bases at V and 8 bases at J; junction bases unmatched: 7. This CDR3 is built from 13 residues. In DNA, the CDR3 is TGTGCCAGCAGCCCCTCCCGGACAGGGGAAGCTTTCTTT. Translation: CASSPSRTGEAFF. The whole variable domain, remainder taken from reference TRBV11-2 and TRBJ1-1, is EAGVAQSPRYKIIEKRQSVAFWCNPISGHATLYWYQQILGQGPKLLIQFQNNGVVDDSQLPKDRFSAERLKGVDSTLKIQPAKLEDSAVYLCASSPSRTGEAFFGQGTRLTVV.

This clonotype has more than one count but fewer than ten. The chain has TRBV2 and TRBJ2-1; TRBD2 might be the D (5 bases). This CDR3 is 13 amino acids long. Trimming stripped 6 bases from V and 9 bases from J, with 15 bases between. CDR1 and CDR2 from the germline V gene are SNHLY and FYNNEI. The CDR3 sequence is CASSFTRAGEQFF. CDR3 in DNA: TGTGCCAGCAGCTTCACAAGGGCGGGTGAGCAGTTCTTC.

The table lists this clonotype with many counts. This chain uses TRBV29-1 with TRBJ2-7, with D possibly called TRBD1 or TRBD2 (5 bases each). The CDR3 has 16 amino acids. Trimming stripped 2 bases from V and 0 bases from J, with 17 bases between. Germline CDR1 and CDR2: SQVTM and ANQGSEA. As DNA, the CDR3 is TGCAGCGTTGAACTCGATCCTAAGGGGAGCTCCTACGAGCAGTACTTC. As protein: CSVELDPKGSSYEQYF.

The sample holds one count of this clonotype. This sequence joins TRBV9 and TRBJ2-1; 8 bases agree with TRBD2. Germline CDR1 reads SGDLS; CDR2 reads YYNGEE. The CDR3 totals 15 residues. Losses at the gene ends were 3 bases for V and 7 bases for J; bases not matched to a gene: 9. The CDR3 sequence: CASSAEAGVKNEQFF. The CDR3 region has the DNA TGTGCCAGCAGCGCTGAAGCGGGAGTAAAGAATGAGCAGTTCTTC. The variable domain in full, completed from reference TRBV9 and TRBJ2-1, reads DSGVTQTPKHLITATGQRVTLRCSPRSGDLSVYWYQQSLDQGLQFLIQYYNGEERAKGNILERFSAQQFPDLHSELNLSSLELGDSALYFCASSAEAGVKNEQFFGPGTRLTVL.

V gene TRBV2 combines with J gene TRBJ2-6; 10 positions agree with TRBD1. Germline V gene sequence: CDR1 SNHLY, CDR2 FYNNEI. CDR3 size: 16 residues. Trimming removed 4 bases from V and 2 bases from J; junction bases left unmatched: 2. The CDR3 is CASSGTGGPGANVLTF. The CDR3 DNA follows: TGTGCCAGCAGTGGGACAGGGGGACCTGGGGCCAACGTCCTGACTTTC.

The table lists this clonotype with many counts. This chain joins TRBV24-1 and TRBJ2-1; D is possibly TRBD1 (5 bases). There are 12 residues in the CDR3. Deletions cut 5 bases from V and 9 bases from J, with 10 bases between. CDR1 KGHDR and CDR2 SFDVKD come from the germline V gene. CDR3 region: CATSVLGVEQFF. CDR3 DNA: TGTGCCACCAGTGTCCTAGGGGTTGAGCAGTTCTTC.

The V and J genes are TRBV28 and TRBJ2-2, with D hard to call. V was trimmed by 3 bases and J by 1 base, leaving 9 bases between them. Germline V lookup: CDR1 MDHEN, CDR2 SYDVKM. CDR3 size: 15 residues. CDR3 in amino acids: CASSFSTVNTGELFF. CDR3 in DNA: TGTGCCAGCAGTTTTTCGACGGTGAACACCGGGGAGCTGTTTTTT.

The CDR3 protein is CASSPSAGGFEKLFF. The CDR3, as DNA: TGTGCCAGCAGCCCATCCGCGGGAGGATTCGAAAAACTGTTTTTT. The J gene is TRBJ1-4, the V gene TRBV6-2 or TRBV6-3; no clear D. With 6 bases removed from V and 8 bases from J, the gap between germline ends came to 19 bases. This CDR3 is 15 amino acids long. CDR1 is MNHEY and CDR2 is SVGEGT in the germline V gene.

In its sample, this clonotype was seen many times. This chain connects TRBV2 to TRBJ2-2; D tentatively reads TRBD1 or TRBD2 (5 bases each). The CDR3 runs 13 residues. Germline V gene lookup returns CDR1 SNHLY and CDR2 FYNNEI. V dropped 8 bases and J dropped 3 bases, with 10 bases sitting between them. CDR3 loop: CASGRGYTGELFF. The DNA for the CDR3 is TGTGCCAGCGGTCGGGGCTACACCGGGGAGCTGTTTTTT.

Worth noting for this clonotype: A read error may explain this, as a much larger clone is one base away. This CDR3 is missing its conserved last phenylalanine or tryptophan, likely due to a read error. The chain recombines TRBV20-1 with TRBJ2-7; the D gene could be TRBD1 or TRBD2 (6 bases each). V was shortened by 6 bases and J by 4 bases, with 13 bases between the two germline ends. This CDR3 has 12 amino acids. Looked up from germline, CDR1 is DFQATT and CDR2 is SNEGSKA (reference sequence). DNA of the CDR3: TGCAGTGCGGGGCAAGGGGGGTACGAGCAGTACCTC. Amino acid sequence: CSAGQGGYEQYL.

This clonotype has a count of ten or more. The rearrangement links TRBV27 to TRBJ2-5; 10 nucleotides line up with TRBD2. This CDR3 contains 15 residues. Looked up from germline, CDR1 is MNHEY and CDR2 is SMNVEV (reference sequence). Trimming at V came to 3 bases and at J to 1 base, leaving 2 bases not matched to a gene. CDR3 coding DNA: TGTGCCAGCAGTTTTCTAGCGGGGGCCCAAGAGACCCAGTACTTC. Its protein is CASSFLAGAQETQYF.